The 12 T cell receptor beta chains below come from one sample, sequenced in a study of T cells expressing NK-cell markers. TCRdb re-analyzed the 5' RACE reads; it lists each CDR3 protein once, without DNA. The sample data list about 390,000 distinct CDR3 sequences. Source material: blood T cells: a sorted CD56 or NKG2C T cell subset, CD4+ or CD8+ T cells, or bulk PBMC T cells (not recorded which). The receptors here all came from a woman between 45 and 60 years old in good health.

The chain is built from TRBV3-1 and TRBJ1-5; the TRBD1 assignment by TCRdb is unverifiable without DNA. CDR3 length equals 15 residues. CDR1 LGHDT and CDR2 YNNKEL come from the germline V gene (reference sequence). CDR3 in amino acids: CASSQAQGPNQPQHF.

The chain employs TRBV12-3 or TRBV12-4 and TRBJ2-5; TCRdb returns TRBD2, unconfirmable since there is no DNA. This CDR3 has 14 residues. The CDR3 loop reads CASNPGLAAETQYF.

The chain joins TRBV24-1 to TRBJ2-5; TCRdb indicates TRBD1, and absent DNA this call remains unverified. Germline values: CDR1 KGHDR, CDR2 SFDVKD. CDR3 length: 15 residues. This chain's CDR3 is CATSDTRGQLETQYF.

This chain joins TRBV7-9 and TRBJ2-6. The CDR3 is 16 amino acids. Germline CDR1 SEHNR, CDR2 FQNEAQ (reference sequence). CDR3: CASSLVGLGRANVLTF.

This sequence joins TRBV19 and TRBJ1-2. CDR3 length equals 13 residues. CDR1 and CDR2 (germline): LNHDA, SQIVND (reference sequence). This chain's CDR3 is CASKRAANYGYTF. Variable domain in full (rest from reference TRBV19 and TRBJ1-2): DGGITQSPKYLFRKEGQNVTLSCEQNLNHDAMYWYRQDPGQGLRLIYYSQIVNDFQKGDIAEGYSVSREKKESFPLTVTSAQKNPTAFYLCASKRAANYGYTFGSGTRLTVV.

This chain joins TRBV7-9 and TRBJ1-1. Per germline, CDR1 SEHNR and CDR2 FQNEAQ (reference sequence). The CDR3 has 15 amino acids. CDR3 in amino acids: CASSLVSGRGTEAFF.

The rearrangement links TRBV6-5 to TRBJ2-1; TCRdb's D gene call, TRBD1, goes unchecked for lack of DNA. This CDR3 spans 16 amino acids. Looked up from germline, CDR1 is MNHEY and CDR2 is SVGAGI. The CDR3 spells CASSFRGTGLDDEQFF.

The V call is TRBV5-1, the J call TRBJ1-1. CDR1 is SGHRS and CDR2 is YFSETQ in the germline V gene. This CDR3 contains 14 residues. The CDR3 sequence: CASSPIGRYTEAFF.

V and J are TRBV27 and TRBJ2-1; TCRdb's D call, TRBD2, is unchecked because there is no DNA. Germline V gene lookup returns CDR1 MNHEY and CDR2 SMNVEV (reference sequence). This CDR3 spans 14 amino acids. CDR3 protein: CASRSGVSYNEQFF.

The CDR3 sequence: CASSLAVAGKTEAFF. The V and J genes are TRBV5-1 and TRBJ1-1. CDR3 length: 15 amino acids. Per the germline V gene, CDR1 is SGHRS and CDR2 is YFSETQ.

The V call is TRBV20-1, the J call TRBJ2-7; checking the TCRdb D call of TRBD2 is not possible without DNA. The CDR3 loop spans 14 amino acids. Germline loops: CDR1 DFQATT, CDR2 SNEGSKA (reference sequence). Here the CDR3 reads CSARLAGGGYEQYF.

The J gene is TRBJ2-1, the V gene TRBV5-1; no DNA is available, so the TRBD2 call from TCRdb remains unchecked. The CDR3 spans 15 residues. In germline, CDR1 is SGHRS, CDR2 YFSETQ. CDR3 amino acids: CASSSAGTSIHEQFF. Filled out from reference TRBV5-1 and TRBJ2-1, the complete variable domain reads KAGVTQTPRYLIKTRGQQVTLSCSPISGHRSVSWYQQTPGQGLQFLFEYFSETQRNKGNFPGRFSGRQFSNSRSEMNVSTLELGDSALYLCASSSAGTSIHEQFFGPGTRLTVL.